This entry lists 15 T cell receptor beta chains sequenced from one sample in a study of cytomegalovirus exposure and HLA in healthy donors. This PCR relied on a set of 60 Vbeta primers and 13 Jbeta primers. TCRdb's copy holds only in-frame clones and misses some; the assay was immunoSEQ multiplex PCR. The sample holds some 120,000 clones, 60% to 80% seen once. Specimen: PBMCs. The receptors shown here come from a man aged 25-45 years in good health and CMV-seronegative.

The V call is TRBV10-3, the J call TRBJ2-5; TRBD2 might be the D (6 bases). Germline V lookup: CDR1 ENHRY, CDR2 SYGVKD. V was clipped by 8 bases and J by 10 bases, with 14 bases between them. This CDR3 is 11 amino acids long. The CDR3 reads CAIGSGGDQYF. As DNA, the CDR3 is TGTGCCATCGGATCCGGCGGGGACCAGTACTTC.

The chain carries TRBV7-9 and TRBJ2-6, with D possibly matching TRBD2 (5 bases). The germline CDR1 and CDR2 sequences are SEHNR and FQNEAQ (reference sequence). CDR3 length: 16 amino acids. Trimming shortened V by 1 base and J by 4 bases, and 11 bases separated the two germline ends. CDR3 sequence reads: CASSLVGVGGANVLTF. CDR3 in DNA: TGTGCCAGCAGCTTAGTCGGGGTTGGCGGGGCCAACGTCCTGACTTTC.

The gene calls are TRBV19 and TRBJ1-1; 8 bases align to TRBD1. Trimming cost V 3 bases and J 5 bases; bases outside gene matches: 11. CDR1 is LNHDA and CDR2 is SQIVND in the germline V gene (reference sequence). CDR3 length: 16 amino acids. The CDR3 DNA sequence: TGTGCCAGTAGTATTCTCTTTAGACAGGGGCGGACTGAAGCTTTCTTT. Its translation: CASSILFRQGRTEAFF.

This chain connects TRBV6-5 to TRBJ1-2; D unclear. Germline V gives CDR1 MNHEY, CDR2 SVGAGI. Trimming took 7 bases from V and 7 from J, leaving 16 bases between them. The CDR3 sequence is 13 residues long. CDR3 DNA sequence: TGTGCCAGCACACCAGAGAAGGAGGGTGGCTACACCTTC. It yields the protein CASTPEKEGGYTF.

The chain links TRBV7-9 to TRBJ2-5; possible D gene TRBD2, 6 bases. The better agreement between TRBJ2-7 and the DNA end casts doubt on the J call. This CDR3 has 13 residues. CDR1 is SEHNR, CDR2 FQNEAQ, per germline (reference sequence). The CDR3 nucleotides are TGTGCCAGCAGCCGGGGGAGCTCCTACGAGCAGTACTTC. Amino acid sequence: CASSRGSSYEQYF.

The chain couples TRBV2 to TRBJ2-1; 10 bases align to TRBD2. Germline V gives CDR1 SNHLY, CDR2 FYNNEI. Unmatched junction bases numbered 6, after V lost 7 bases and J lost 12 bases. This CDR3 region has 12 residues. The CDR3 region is CASNERGGSQFF. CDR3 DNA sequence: TGTGCCAGCAATGAGCGGGGGGGCTCGCAGTTCTTC.

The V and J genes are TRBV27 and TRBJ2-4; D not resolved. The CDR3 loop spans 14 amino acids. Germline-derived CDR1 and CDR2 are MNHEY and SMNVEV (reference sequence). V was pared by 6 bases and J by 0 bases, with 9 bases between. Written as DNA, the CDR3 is TGTGCCAGCAGCCCTAGACTAGCCAAAAACATTCAGTACTTC. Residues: CASSPRLAKNIQYF.

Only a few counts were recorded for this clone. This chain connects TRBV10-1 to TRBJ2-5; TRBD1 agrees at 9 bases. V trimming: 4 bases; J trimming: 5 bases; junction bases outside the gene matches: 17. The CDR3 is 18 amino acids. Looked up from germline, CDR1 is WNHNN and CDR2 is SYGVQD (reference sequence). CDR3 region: CASSGDREWWSISETQYF. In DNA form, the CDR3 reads TGCGCCAGCAGTGGGGACAGGGAGTGGTGGAGTATATCCGAGACCCAGTACTTC.

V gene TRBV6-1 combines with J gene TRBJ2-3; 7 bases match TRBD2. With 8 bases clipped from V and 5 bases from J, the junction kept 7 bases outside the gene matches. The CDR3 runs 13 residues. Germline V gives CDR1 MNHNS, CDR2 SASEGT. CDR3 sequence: CASSSGEVDTQYF. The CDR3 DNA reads TGTGCCAGCTCAAGCGGGGAGGTAGATACGCAGTATTTT.

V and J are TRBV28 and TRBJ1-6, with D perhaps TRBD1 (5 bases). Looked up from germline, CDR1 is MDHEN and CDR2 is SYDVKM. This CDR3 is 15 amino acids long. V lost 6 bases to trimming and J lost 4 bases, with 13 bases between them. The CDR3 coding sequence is TGTGCCAGCAGCCCGGTAGGGGAATATAATTCACCCCTCCACTTT. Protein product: CASSPVGEYNSPLHF.

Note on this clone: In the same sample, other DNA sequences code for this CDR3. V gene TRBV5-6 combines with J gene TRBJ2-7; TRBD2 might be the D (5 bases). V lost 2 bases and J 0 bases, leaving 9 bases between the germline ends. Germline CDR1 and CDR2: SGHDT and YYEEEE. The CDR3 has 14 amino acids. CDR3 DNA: TGTGCCAGCAGCTTAGGAGGCGGCTCCTACGAGCAGTACTTC. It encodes CASSLGGGSYEQYF.

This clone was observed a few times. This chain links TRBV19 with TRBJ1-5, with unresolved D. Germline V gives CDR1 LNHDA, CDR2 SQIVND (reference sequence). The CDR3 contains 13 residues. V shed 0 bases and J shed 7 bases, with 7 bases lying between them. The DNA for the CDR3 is TGTGCCAGTAGTATAGATCGGGAGCAGCCCCAGCATTTT. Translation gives CASSIDREQPQHF. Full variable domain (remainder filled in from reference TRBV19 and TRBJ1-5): DGGITQSPKYLFRKEGQNVTLSCEQNLNHDAMYWYRQDPGQGLRLIYYSQIVNDFQKGDIAEGYSVSREKKESFPLTVTSAQKNPTAFYLCASSIDREQPQHFGDGTRLSIL.

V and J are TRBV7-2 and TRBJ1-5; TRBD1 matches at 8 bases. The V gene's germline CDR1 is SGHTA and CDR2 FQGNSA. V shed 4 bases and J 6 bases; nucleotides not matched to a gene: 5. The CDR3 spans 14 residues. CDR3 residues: CASSSDRVFQPQHF. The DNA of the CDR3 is TGTGCCAGCAGCTCGGACAGGGTGTTTCAGCCCCAGCATTTT. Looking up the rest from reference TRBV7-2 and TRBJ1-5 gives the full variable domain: GAGVSQSPSNKVTEKGKDVELRCDPISGHTALYWYRQSLGQGLEFLIYFQGNSAPDKSGLPSDRFSAERTGGSVSTLTIQRTQQEDSAVYLCASSSDRVFQPQHFGDGTRLSIL.

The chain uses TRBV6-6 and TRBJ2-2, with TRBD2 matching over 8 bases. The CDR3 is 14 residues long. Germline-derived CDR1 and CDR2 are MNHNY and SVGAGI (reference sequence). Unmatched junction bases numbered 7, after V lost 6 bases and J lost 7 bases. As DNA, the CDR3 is TGTGCCAGCAGGAGCGGGGGTCTCGTCGGGGAGCTGTTTTTT. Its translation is CASRSGGLVGELFF.

The CDR3 sequence: CASSLSTRDRGSSGYTF. In nucleotides, the CDR3 is TGTGCCAGCAGTTTATCCACCCGGGACAGGGGTTCGAGTGGCTACACCTTC. This chain connects TRBV28 to TRBJ1-2; 10 bases are shared with TRBD1. The germline CDR1 and CDR2 sequences are MDHEN and SYDVKM. V trimming: 1 base; J trimming: 7 bases; junction bases outside the gene matches: 12. The CDR3 runs to 17 residues.